This paragraph covers one T cell receptor beta chain sequence. No antigen is known for it. There are no base qualities to consult, and no much larger clone falls within one base. This record belongs to a study of blood T cell repertoires in COVID-19 (dated by TCRdb to the early 2020s). Describing the broader study: Collaborator samples came from the United States, Italy and Spain and covered acute and convalescent phases of COVID-19. The samples were drawn from two sources: the first 160 participants of the ongoing ImmuneRACE study, and 1,200 or so subjects contributed by 6 global collaborators. The repertoires were released in a freely available public database meant as a resource for research on the immune response to SARS-CoV-2. The sample metadata nearly always contained a de-identified subject ID, COVID-19 status, age in years and sex. The prospective study material was composed of cDNA or gDNA derived from T cells, B-cell-depleted T cells, or PBMCs. Where HLA class I and class II types were available, the types were taken from metadata supplied by the sample provider, not from assay-based typing. Deeply sampled blood TCRbeta repertoires from subjects exposed to, actively infected with, or recovered from COVID-19 were included in the dataset.

The collaborating institutions used their own protocols to collect whole blood in K2EDTA tubes. Collaborator samples were shipped for TCRbeta analysis as frozen whole blood, isolated PBMCs, or DNA extracted from either sample type. What the work shows at the level of the full study, not this receptor alone: How much clinical and demographic metadata was included differed by source and by participant, and the metadata was provided uncurated.

The CDR1 and CDR2 encoded by the germline V gene are MGHDK and SYGVNS. The CDR3 has 13 amino acids, counting the end cysteine and phenylalanine. Only the CDR3 DNA is retained, 39 bases long and in frame from the first base. Germline trimming: 3 bases from V, 5 bases from J; junction bases outside gene matches: 2. The immunoSEQ Assay, a bias-controlled multiplex PCR, was used to amplify TCRbeta CDR3 regions from genomic DNA. Concerning the study's data processing: Within the assay, amplification of reference gene primers was used to estimate how many nucleated cells each sample contained. To quantify the absolute abundance of each unique TCRbeta CDR3 rearrangement, sequence reads were collapsed and filtered. Productive Simpson clonality was computed per sample as the square root of Simpson's diversity index over productive rearrangements. The immuneACCESS repertoire file appears here via TCRdb, limited to in-frame rearrangements. These files lack a portion of the clones; in checked studies, under half of the deficit traces to unresolved V genes, and the cause of the others is not known. V and J calls plus clone size are reproduced from that table; the DNA served to infer D and trimming. This sample lists hundreds of thousands of clones; around 86% were detected once. The top ten constitute under 1.5% of the sample.

Sequencing used peripheral blood. The sequence was obtained from a woman aged 30 to 39 with active or convalescent COVID-19. Recombination joined TRBV25-1 with TRBJ1-2, with 8 bases in between that match TRBD1. The nucleotide sequence is given as TGTGCCAGCAGTGATGGACAGGGATATGGCTACACCTTC. Its protein reads: CASSDGQGYGYTF.